These 4 T cell receptor beta chains were all obtained from the same sample, sequenced in a study of synovial regulatory T cells in juvenile arthritis. The table came from immunoSEQ multiplex PCR; TCRdb's copy has only in-frame clones and leaves some out. This sample lists 8,000 to 10,000 clones; its ten largest clones have 0.7% to 0.8%. The sequenced sample was Treg cells from blood. Indicated subset: remaining (HLA-DR-negative) circulating blood Treg cells. The receptors originated from a donor younger than 30 with juvenile idiopathic arthritis.

The chain uses TRBV7-2 and TRBJ2-3; the D call from TCRdb, TRBD2, cannot be confirmed without DNA. Germline assignment: CDR1 SGHTA and CDR2 FQGNSA. CDR3 length: 15 amino acids. DNA is not recorded here. CDR3 amino acids: CASSLVISSGDTQYF.

The chain joins TRBV6-6 to TRBJ2-7; TCRdb's D call of TRBD2 is untestable without DNA. Per the germline V gene, CDR1 is MNHNY and CDR2 is SVGAGI (reference sequence). CDR3 length: 12 amino acids. Only the protein is on record. The CDR3 protein is CASSGGWYEQYF.

The chain couples TRBV10-3 to TRBJ2-2; TCRdb selects TRBD2, and the lack of DNA leaves this call unchecked. The germline V gene has CDR1 ENHRY and CDR2 SYGVKD. The CDR3 is 16 amino acids. Only the protein is on record. The CDR3 here is CAISGSLAENTGELFF.

The chain links TRBV4-1 to TRBJ2-7; lacking DNA, the TRBD2 call made by TCRdb goes unchecked. Germline V gene sequence: CDR1 MGHRA, CDR2 YSYEKL. This CDR3 contains 16 residues. The DNA sequence is not available. The CDR3 protein is CASSQGTSGGTYEQYF.